This TCR beta chain appears in the sequencing data of a study of PD-L1 blockade in urothelial cancer. Study-wide results and limits: Durable-benefit patients showed greater tumor-associated blood clone expansion at 3 weeks. A below-median TCR clonality in blood before treatment predicted better survival.

Pretreatment and on-treatment samples were taken, numbering 1 to 8 per patient. The length of the CDR3 is 17 residues. CDR1 and CDR2 from the germline V gene are MRHNA and SNTAGT. The junction had 8 bases not matched to a gene; V was cut back by 2 bases and J by 3 bases. Sequenced by immunoSEQ multiplex PCR; TCRdb stores in-frame clones only, minus some. Of some 51,000 clones listed, around 88% are singletons. Note on this clone: Antigen: not known.

The sequence was collected from a man in his fifties or sixties with urothelial cancer. This chain uses TRBV6-4 with TRBJ2-1; 9 bases line up with TRBD1. The sample consisted of PBMCs, taken around atezolizumab (anti-PD-L1) treatment. CDR3 sequence reads: CASSDPRTGAVYNEQFF. The CDR3 coding sequence is TGTGCCAGCAGTGACCCCAGGACAGGGGCCGTCTACAATGAGCAGTTCTTC.